This T cell receptor (beta chain) derives from a study of T cell repertoires in ileal Crohn's disease. Overall study context: Biopsies of the neoterminal ileum at postoperative colonoscopy form M6 samples. Study-level results: Sorted CD8 T cells held more high-frequency clones than CD4.

Sequencing used immunoSEQ multiplex PCR; TCRdb keeps in-frame clones, though not all of them. The sample has about 10,000 clones; around 82% are singletons. As to this clone: Its antigen is not identified.

Documented time point: neoterminal ileum biopsy at postoperative endoscopy, about 6 months after surgery. In germline, CDR1 is MNHEY, CDR2 SMNVEV (reference sequence). V lost 2 bases, J lost 0 bases, and 1 base stayed unmatched. The CDR3 length is 15 residues. The TCR comes from an adult with Crohn's disease. The sequenced material came from ileal tissue. This chain uses TRBV27 with TRBJ1-5, with TRBD1 identical over 7 bases. The CDR3, as DNA: TGTGCCAGCAGTTTAGGGACAGATAGCAATCAGCCCCAGCATTTT. The encoded protein is CASSLGTDSNQPQHF.